A selection of T cell receptor beta chains follows, all from one sample in a study of T cell responses to AZD1222 COVID-19 vaccine. Only in-frame clones appear in the TCRdb table, and some are missing; sequencing was by immunoSEQ multiplex PCR. Among fewer than 250,000 clones listed, about 92% were seen once. Sequencing was performed on peripheral blood, taken on day 0 of MenACWY control vaccination. The receptors derive from an adult in good health. CDR3s include the opening cysteine and the closing phenylalanine or tryptophan. Each record gives: J gene, D gene, clone size, V gene, CDR3 DNA, CDR3 protein. D genes are given only for firm matches. Not all rows give a size; the values are once, few, many and, for expanded clones, a class.

TRBJ1-1	-	once	TRBV5-1	TGCGCCAGCAGCTTATCCTTACTTGGGGACACTGAAGCTTTCTTT	CASSLSLLGDTEAFF
TRBJ2-5	-	-	TRBV29-1	TGCAGCGTTGTAATCGTAGGAGAGACCCAGTACTTC	CSVVIVGETQYF
TRBJ2-5	TRBD2	-	TRBV4-1	TGCGCCAGCAGCCAAGGAATAGCGGGGGGGCTGGAGACCCAGTACTTC	CASSQGIAGGLETQYF
TRBJ1-4	-	-	TRBV5-4	TGTGCCAGCAGCTTCCAAGGATTTTGGGACCCTAATGAAAAACTGTTTTTT	CASSFQGFWDPNEKLFF
TRBJ1-5	-	-	TRBV30	TGTGCCTGGAGCTGGCGAAATCAGCCCCAGCATTTT	CAWSWRNQPQHF
TRBJ1-1	-	-	TRBV18	TGTGCCAGCTCCCCGTTGGATGCGTTGAGAGGAATGAACACTGAAGCTTTCTTT	CASSPLDALRGMNTEAFF
TRBJ1-3	-	-	TRBV12-3/TRBV12-4	TGTGCCAGCTCGAATCAAGGAAACACCATATATTTT	CASSNQGNTIYF
TRBJ1-3	-	-	TRBV5-1	TGCGCCAGCAGCCCCGCCGGGGGTTCTGGAAACACCATATATTTT	CASSPAGGSGNTIYF
TRBJ2-7	-	-	TRBV11-2	TGTGCCAGCAGCCGAACTTTGGTGGGTTCCGAGCAGTACTTC	CASSRTLVGSEQYF
TRBJ1-3	-	few	TRBV2	TGTGCCTCGTCGAGGACAGCCACTACCATATATTTT	CASSRTATTIYF
TRBJ2-1	TRBD2	-	TRBV7-2	TGTGCCAGCAGCTTTCTCGTAGCGGGGGGGCCGCATGAGCAGTTCTTC	CASSFLVAGGPHEQFF
TRBJ1-5	-	-	TRBV10-3	TGTGCCATCAGTCCTAATCTTTCCAATCAGCCCCAGCATTTT	CAISPNLSNQPQHF
TRBJ1-6	-	-	TRBV10-2	TGCGCCAGCCGGCTCCATAATTCACCCCTCCACTTT	CASRLHNSPLHF
TRBJ2-5	-	-	TRBV18	TGTGCCAGCTCTCGACATCTGGAAGAGACCCAGTACTTC	CASSRHLEETQYF
TRBJ1-4	TRBD1	-	TRBV5-1	TGCGCCAGCAGCTCTTCCGGGACAGGTGGTGAAAAACTGTTTTTT	CASSSSGTGGEKLFF
TRBJ1-2	-	-	TRBV13	TGTGCCAGCAGCCTTCCACGTTCAGGGGAGGATGGCTACACCTTC	CASSLPRSGEDGYTF
TRBJ1-2	TRBD1	-	TRBV18	TGTGCCAGCTCAACCGACAGGGGAGCTAACTATGGCTACACCTTC	CASSTDRGANYGYTF
TRBJ1-1	-	-	TRBV7-2	TGTGCCAGCAGCCCCGTATGGACCGGGAACACTGAAGCTTTCTTT	CASSPVWTGNTEAFF
TRBJ1-1	TRBD1	-	TRBV28	TGTGCCAGCACTCCCTTCGGGACAGGGAGACTTAGCACTGAAGCTTTCTTT	CASTPFGTGRLSTEAFF
TRBJ1-4	-	-	TRBV19	TGTGCCAGTAGATCCCGCGCCGAAAAACTGTTTTTT	CASRSRAEKLFF
TRBJ2-1	TRBD1	-	TRBV4-3	TGCGCCAGCAGCCGGGACAGCCCCCCGTACAATGAGCAGTTCTTC	CASSRDSPPYNEQFF
TRBJ1-1	-	-	TRBV6-6	TGTGCCAGCAGTTATGCCGCGAACACTGAAGCTTTCTTT	CASSYAANTEAFF
TRBJ2-1	-	-	TRBV5-4	TGTGCCAGCAGCCCTCGGGGTGCCGTATCCTCTGAGCAGTTCTTC	CASSPRGAVSSEQFF
TRBJ2-3	TRBD2	-	TRBV2	TGTGCCAGCAGTTCCCGTACTAGCGCCATATCAGATACGCAGTATTTT	CASSSRTSAISDTQYF
TRBJ1-2	TRBD1	-	TRBV7-8	TGTGCCAGCAGCCCCGGACAGGGTAACTATGGCTACACCTTC	CASSPGQGNYGYTF
TRBJ1-6	-	-	TRBV5-4	TGTGCCAGCAGCTTGGGGGGGGCTAGTTCACCCCTCCACTTT	CASSLGGASSPLHF
TRBJ1-1	TRBD1	-	TRBV18	TGTGCCAGCTCCCCTACAGGGGACACTGAAGCTTTCTTT	CASSPTGDTEAFF
TRBJ2-1	TRBD1	-	TRBV11-1	TGTGCCAGCAGCTTCCAACGACAGGGGGCGCTGAGTGAGCAGTTCTTC	CASSFQRQGALSEQFF
TRBJ1-1	-	-	TRBV18	TGTGCCAGCTCACCACTTAGGACGGAGAACACTGAAGCTTTCTTT	CASSPLRTENTEAFF
TRBJ1-5	-	-	TRBV28	TGTGCCAGCAGTTTTCAACTCGGGGGACAGCATTTT	CASSFQLGGQHF
TRBJ2-2	-	-	TRBV19	TGTGCCAGTAGGCCCCTCGGGAGCGTTCGCACCGGGGAGCTGTTTTTT	CASRPLGSVRTGELFF